The rows below give T cell receptor beta chains drawn from one sample of a study of cytomegalovirus exposure and HLA in healthy donors. TCRdb's copy holds only in-frame clones and misses some; the assay was immunoSEQ multiplex PCR. The table lists 100,000 to 120,000 clones, under 80% of them singletons. Input material: PBMCs. Every receptor here comes from a woman in her forties in good health and CMV-seropositive. CDR3s include the opening cysteine and the closing phenylalanine or tryptophan. A D gene is named only where the DNA matches it firmly. Size values are once, few and many counts, or a class for expanded clones, and some rows have none.

V,J,size,D,DNA,CDR3
TRBV5-8,TRBJ1-5,few,NA,TGTGCCAGCAGCACTAGGATGAGCAATCAGCCCCAGCATTTT,CASSTRMSNQPQHF
TRBV5-1,TRBJ2-3,few,TRBD2,TGCGCCAGCAGCTCGGGACTAGCGGGAGGGACAGATACGCAGTATTTT,CASSSGLAGGTDTQYF
TRBV4-1,TRBJ2-5,once,TRBD2,TGCGCCAGCAGCCAAGAACCAGCGGGAGGGCCTATGGAGACCCAGTACTTC,CASSQEPAGGPMETQYF
TRBV5-1,TRBJ2-3,few,TRBD2,TGCGCCAGCACAATGAGGGAGGGAGATACGCAGTATTTT,CASTMREGDTQYF
TRBV28,TRBJ1-5,NA,TRBD1,TGTGCCAGCAGAACAGGACAGGGAGTAATATGGATAGAGGGCAATCAGCCCCAGCATTTT,CASRTGQGVIWIEGNQPQHF
TRBV25-1,TRBJ1-4,NA,NA,TGTGCCAGCAGTTCCGCAACCTATAATGAAAAACTGTTTTTT,CASSSATYNEKLFF
TRBV10-3,TRBJ2-7,few,NA,TGTGCCATCAGTGAGTCTCGGGGGATCACAGGTCGATACGAGCAGTACTTC,CAISESRGITGRYEQYF
TRBV16,TRBJ2-4,few,NA,TGTGCCAGCAGCCAATCGGTCAGGGCAAACATTCAGTACTTC,CASSQSVRANIQYF
TRBV28,TRBJ2-5,NA,TRBD1,TGTGCCAGCAGCAAGACACAGGGGGGTGGCCGAGAGACCCAGTACTTC,CASSKTQGGGRETQYF
TRBV6-5,TRBJ1-1,once,NA,TGTGCCAGCAGTCCCGACAGAACTGAAGCTTTCTTT,CASSPDRTEAFF
TRBV7-2,TRBJ1-1,NA,TRBD1,TGTGCCAGCAGCTCTAGAGGACAGGGTGAAGCTTTCTTT,CASSSRGQGEAFF
TRBV7-3,TRBJ2-7,NA,TRBD1,TGTGCCAGCAGCCCAGGGGGCTTCCACGAGCAGTACTTC,CASSPGGFHEQYF
TRBV4-3,TRBJ1-4,NA,NA,TGCGCCAGCAGCCAAGGGGCTCGGACAGCAATTAATGAAAAACTGTTTTTT,CASSQGARTAINEKLFF
TRBV28,TRBJ2-1,NA,NA,TGTGCTGCTGCGGAGGTCTATGAGCAGTTCTTC,CAAAEVYEQFF
TRBV9,TRBJ2-5,few,NA,TGTGCCAGCAGCGTAGAAGAAACCGCGTACCAAGAGACCCAGTACTTC,CASSVEETAYQETQYF
TRBV5-1,TRBJ2-1,few,NA,TGCGCCAGCAGCTTGGGAGGGTCCTACAATGAGCAGTTCTTC,CASSLGGSYNEQFF
TRBV10-1,TRBJ1-2,NA,TRBD1,TGCGCCACCTCGGCGGTCGACAGGGCGAGCGGCTACACCTTC,CATSAVDRASGYTF
TRBV5-4,TRBJ2-7,NA,NA,TGTGCCAGCAGCTCAGGGGGGTTCCTTACCTACGAGCAGTACTTC,CASSSGGFLTYEQYF
TRBV6-1,TRBJ2-7,NA,NA,TGTGCCAGCAGTGAAGCTCTCTTATGGGGTAGGTCCCCAGGGGAGCAGTACTTC,CASSEALLWGRSPGEQYF
TRBV19,TRBJ2-7,once,TRBD2,TGTGCCAGTAGTCCCGAGGGACTAGCGGGATTCCACGAGCAGTACTTC,CASSPEGLAGFHEQYF
TRBV4-1,TRBJ2-3,NA,TRBD2,TGCGCCAGCAGCCCGGGACTAGCGGGGGGGCAGGGTACGCAGTATTTT,CASSPGLAGGQGTQYF
TRBV5-6,TRBJ2-7,NA,TRBD1,TGTGCCAGCAGCCCTGACAGGGCCTACGAGCAGTACTTC,CASSPDRAYEQYF
TRBV25-1,TRBJ2-3,NA,NA,TGTGCCAGCAGTGAATACTCGCTACCGGGATTCACAGATATGCAGTATTTT,CASSEYSLPGFTDMQYF
TRBV5-1,TRBJ1-6,few,TRBD1,TGCGCCAGCAGTTATGACCGACAGGGGCTAAATTCACCCCTCCACTTT,CASSYDRQGLNSPLHF
TRBV5-1,TRBJ1-1,few,NA,TGCGCCAGCAGCTTAATTCCCGACAGTAACACTGAAGCTTTCTTT,CASSLIPDSNTEAFF
TRBV5-6,TRBJ2-5,few,TRBD2,TGTGCCAGCAGCCGTGGGACTAGCGGGGGGACCCAGTACTTC,CASSRGTSGGTQYF
TRBV28,TRBJ1-2,NA,NA,TGTGCCAGCAGCTTACATAGATATGGCTACACCTTC,CASSLHRYGYTF
TRBV6-6,TRBJ1-5,NA,TRBD1,TGTGCCAGCTTTGGGACAGGGGGCAATCAGCCCCAGCATTTT,CASFGTGGNQPQHF